A selection of T cell receptor beta chains follows, all from one sample in a study of beta chain features in type 1 diabetes. Measured with immunoSEQ multiplex PCR; TCRdb has only the in-frame clones, and not every one. The sample has a few hundred thousand clones; 25% to 30% are singletons. Material: central memory CD4+ T cells from blood. The receptor source for this set is a man aged 25 to 40 in good health. Both conserved end residues are part of each CDR3. A D gene is named only where the DNA matches it firmly. The listing skips clone size in some rows; elsewhere it reads once, few, many or a size class.

TRBV28	NA	NA	TRBJ1-5	TGTGCCAGCAGTTTGCGGCATCAGCCCCAGCATTTT	CASSLRHQPQHF
TRBV30	NA	few	TRBJ1-1	TGTGCCTGGGGGTCCGACAGGAACACTGAAGCTTTCTTT	CAWGSDRNTEAFF
TRBV29-1	TRBD2	NA	TRBJ2-5	TGCAGCGTTGGCACTAGCGGGGGGAAGGAGACCCAGTACTTC	CSVGTSGGKETQYF
TRBV30	NA	NA	TRBJ2-7	TGTGCCTGGAGAAGGGGATACGAGCAGTACTTC	CAWRRGYEQYF
TRBV18	NA	NA	TRBJ2-2	TGTGCCAGCTCACCACCGGGGGATGCCGGGGAGCTGTTTTTT	CASSPPGDAGELFF
TRBV7-6	NA	NA	TRBJ2-7	TGTGCCAGCAGTCGCAGGGACGCAGGGGCTTACGAGCAGTACTTC	CASSRRDAGAYEQYF
TRBV5-1	NA	NA	TRBJ1-1	TGCGCCAGCAGCTTGTCGCCAGGGCGGAACACTGAAGCTTTCTTT	CASSLSPGRNTEAFF
TRBV2	NA	few	TRBJ1-2	TGTGCCAGCACGATTTTAGGTGGCTACACCTTC	CASTILGGYTF
TRBV29-1	TRBD1	NA	TRBJ2-7	TGCAGCGTGCGGACAGGGGGAGCCTACGAGCAGTACTTC	CSVRTGGAYEQYF
TRBV7-9	NA	NA	TRBJ1-6	TGTGCCAGCAGCTTAAGCCGAGATTCACCCCTCCACTTT	CASSLSRDSPLHF
TRBV6-5	NA	NA	TRBJ1-2	TGTGCCAGCAGTTACAACGACCTCACAATGAATGGCTACACCTTC	CASSYNDLTMNGYTF
TRBV25-1	NA	NA	TRBJ2-3	NA	CASSESVAVGTDTQYF
TRBV30	NA	NA	TRBJ1-1	TGTGCCTGGAAGGGTTCCGGTGAAGGTGAAGCTTTCTTT	CAWKGSGEGEAFF
TRBV19	NA	few	TRBJ2-2	TGTGCCAGTAGTGGCCAGGCATCCCTCACCGGGGAGCTGTTTTTT	CASSGQASLTGELFF
TRBV7-9	NA	NA	TRBJ2-3	TGTGCCAGCATTAAAGGGACGTCAGGGATGGATACGCAGTATTTT	CASIKGTSGMDTQYF
TRBV29-1	TRBD2	NA	TRBJ2-7	TGCAGCGTTTCCTGGACTAGCGGCTACGAGCAGTACTTC	CSVSWTSGYEQYF
TRBV7-2	NA	few	TRBJ1-2	TGTGCCAGCAGCCCGGAACCCGGGGGTGCCTATGGCTACACCTTC	CASSPEPGGAYGYTF
TRBV10-3	NA	few	TRBJ2-7	TGTGCCATCAGTGAGTCCCTTGGGGTACACGAGCAGTACTTC	CAISESLGVHEQYF
TRBV29-1	NA	few	TRBJ2-3	TGCAGCGTTGTCCGGGGACCTAGCACAGATACGCAGTATTTT	CSVVRGPSTDTQYF
TRBV6-5	NA	many	TRBJ2-1	TGTGCCAGCACGGGGGACAATGAGCAGTTCTTC	CASTGDNEQFF
TRBV6-6	TRBD1	NA	TRBJ1-1	TGTGCCAGCAGTTTCGACAGGGGGAAAGGTGAAGCTTTCTTT	CASSFDRGKGEAFF
TRBV5-4	NA	few	TRBJ2-5	TGTGCCAGCAGCTTGGCCAGCCAAGAGACCCAGTACTTC	CASSLASQETQYF
TRBV5-4	TRBD2	NA	TRBJ2-7	TGTGCCAGCAGCTTGGCCGGGGGGAACGAGCAGTACTTC	CASSLAGGNEQYF
TRBV5-4	NA	NA	TRBJ2-5	TGTGCCAGCAGCTTGGCGGGGACGGTTGGCGAGACCCAGTACTTC	CASSLAGTVGETQYF
TRBV7-6	NA	NA	TRBJ2-5	TGTGCCAGCAGCTACCAGGGAGCGGAGACCCAAGAGACCCAGTACTTC	CASSYQGAETQETQYF
TRBV27	TRBD1	few	TRBJ2-7	TGCCGCCACGACGGACAGGGTCCCTACGAGCAGTACTTC	CRHDGQGPYEQYF
TRBV7-8	NA	NA	TRBJ1-5	TGTGCCAGCAGCTTAAATAATCAGCCCCAGCATTTT	CASSLNNQPQHF
TRBV29-1	TRBD2	NA	TRBJ2-1	TGCAGTGTACTAGCGGGGGCCGGTGAGCAGTTCTTC	CSVLAGAGEQFF
TRBV2	NA	few	TRBJ1-2	TGTGCCAGCAGCACAGGCCTCAACTATGGCTACACCTTC	CASSTGLNYGYTF
TRBV30	NA	NA	TRBJ1-1	TGTGCCTGGAGTGATAAGGGGGTGAACGCTGAAACCCTCGCTTTCTTT	CAWSDKGVNAETLAFF
TRBV5-4	NA	few	TRBJ2-1	TGTGCCAGCACGTCGGGGTCCCTTGAGATTAATGAGCAGTTCTTC	CASTSGSLEINEQFF
TRBV7-9	NA	NA	TRBJ2-7	TGTGCCAGCAGCTTAGCAGGGGCTCACGAGCAGTACTTC	CASSLAGAHEQYF
TRBV5-6	TRBD1	NA	TRBJ1-5	TGTGCGTCCTCGACAGGGGAGGGCAATCAGCCCCAGCATTTT	CASSTGEGNQPQHF